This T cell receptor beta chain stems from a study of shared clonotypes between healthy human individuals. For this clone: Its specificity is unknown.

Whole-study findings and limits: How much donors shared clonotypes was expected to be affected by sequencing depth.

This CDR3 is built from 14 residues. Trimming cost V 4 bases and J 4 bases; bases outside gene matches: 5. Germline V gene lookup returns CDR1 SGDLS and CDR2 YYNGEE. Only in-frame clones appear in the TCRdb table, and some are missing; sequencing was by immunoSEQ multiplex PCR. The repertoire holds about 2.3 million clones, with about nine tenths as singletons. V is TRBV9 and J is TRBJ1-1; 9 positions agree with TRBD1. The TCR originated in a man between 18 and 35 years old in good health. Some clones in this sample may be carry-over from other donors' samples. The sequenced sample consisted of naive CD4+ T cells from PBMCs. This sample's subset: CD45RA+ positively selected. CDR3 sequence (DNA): TGTGCCAGCAGCATCCGGGACAGGGCCACTGAAGCTTTCTTT. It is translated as CASSIRDRATEAFF.